Each of the 5 T cell receptor beta chains below was sequenced from the same sample in a study of blood T cell repertoires in COVID-19. Measured with immunoSEQ multiplex PCR; TCRdb has only the in-frame clones, and not every one. The sample includes about 280,000 clones, roughly 90% of them seen just once. The source material was peripheral blood. These receptors originate from a woman aged 70 to 79 with COVID-19, enrolled during active disease.

The chain is built from TRBV15 and TRBJ1-1; unclear D gene. Germline-derived CDR1 and CDR2 are LNHNV and YYDKDF (reference sequence). The CDR3 is 13 amino acids. V lost 6 bases and J 1 base, leaving 9 bases between the germline ends. CDR3 coding DNA: TGTGCCACCAGAGAGGGATGGAACACTGAAGCTTTCTTT. Amino acids: CATREGWNTEAFF.

In the case of this clone: The identical CDR3 is also encoded by other nucleotide sequences in the sample. The rearrangement uses TRBV5-1 and TRBJ1-1, with 7 bases aligning to TRBD1. This CDR3 region has 15 residues. CDR1 SGHRS and CDR2 YFSETQ come from the germline V gene. J was trimmed by 0 bases and V by 1 base; bases with no gene match: 3. The CDR3 protein is CASSLMTGMNTEAFF. The CDR3 DNA reads as TGCGCCAGCAGCTTGATGACAGGGATGAACACTGAAGCTTTCTTT. The entire variable domain, with the rest obtained from reference TRBV5-1 and TRBJ1-1, is as follows: KAGVTQTPRYLIKTRGQQVTLSCSPISGHRSVSWYQQTPGQGLQFLFEYFSETQRNKGNFPGRFSGRQFSNSRSEMNVSTLELGDSALYLCASSLMTGMNTEAFFGQGTRLTVV.

This clone was seen a single time. The chain has TRBV19 and TRBJ2-3, with TRBD2 matching over 14 bases. The ends lost 3 bases at V and 6 bases at J; junction bases unmatched: 5. The length of the CDR3 is 16 residues. Germline lookup yields CDR1 LNHDA and CDR2 SQIVND (reference sequence). CDR3 in DNA: TGTGCCAGTAGTATCCGACTAGCGGGGGGGCCTGATACGCAGTATTTT. Encoded protein: CASSIRLAGGPDTQYF.

This clone was counted a few times. V gene TRBV6-5 combines with J gene TRBJ2-7; 10 bases map to TRBD2. The CDR3 is made up of 15 amino acids. Germline CDR1 is MNHEY and CDR2 is SVGAGI. V lost 6 bases and J lost 6; bases outside the gene matches: 11. The CDR3 here is CASRRRLAGPFEQYF. The CDR3 bases are TGTGCCAGCAGGAGGAGACTAGCGGGTCCTTTCGAGCAGTACTTC.

The rearrangement links TRBV7-9 to TRBJ1-6; D is uncertain. The V end was cut by 0 bases, the J end by 9 bases, with 9 bases between. There are 14 residues in the CDR3. Germline V gene lookup returns CDR1 SEHNR and CDR2 FQNEAQ (reference sequence). For the CDR3, the DNA is TGTGCCAGCAGCTTAGCCGCGCCAGGTTCACCCCTCCACTTT. Its protein is CASSLAAPGSPLHF.